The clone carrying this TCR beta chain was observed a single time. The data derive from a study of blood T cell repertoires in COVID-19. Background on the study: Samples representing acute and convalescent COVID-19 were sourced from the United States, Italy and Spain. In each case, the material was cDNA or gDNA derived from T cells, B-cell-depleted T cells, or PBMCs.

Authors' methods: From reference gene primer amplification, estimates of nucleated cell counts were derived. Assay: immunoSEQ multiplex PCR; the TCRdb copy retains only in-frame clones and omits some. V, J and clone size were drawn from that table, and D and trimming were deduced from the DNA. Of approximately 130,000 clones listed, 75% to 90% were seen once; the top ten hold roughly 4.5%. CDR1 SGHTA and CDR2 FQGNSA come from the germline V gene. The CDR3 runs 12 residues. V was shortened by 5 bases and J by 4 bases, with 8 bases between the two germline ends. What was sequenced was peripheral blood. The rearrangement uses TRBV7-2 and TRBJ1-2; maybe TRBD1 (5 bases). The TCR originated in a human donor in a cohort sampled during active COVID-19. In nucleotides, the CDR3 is TGTGCCAGCAGCCGCGGGACCTATGGCTACACCTTC. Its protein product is CASSRGTYGYTF. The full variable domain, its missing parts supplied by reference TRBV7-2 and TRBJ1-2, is GAGVSQSPSNKVTEKGKDVELRCDPISGHTALYWYRQSLGQGLEFLIYFQGNSAPDKSGLPSDRFSAERTGGSVSTLTIQRTQQEDSAVYLCASSRGTYGYTFGSGTRLTVV.